The T cell receptor beta chain described here comes from a study of T cells in localized non-small cell lung cancer. TCRdb's table, derived via immunoSEQ multiplex PCR, lists solely in-frame clones and lacks some. The sample holds tens of thousands of clones, over 75% seen once. CDR3 size: 14 residues. V dropped 4 bases and J dropped 7; count of bases not matched to a gene: 5. The germline gives CDR1 SGHRS, CDR2 YFSETQ. Study conclusions and caveats: Heterogeneity stays possible, as sequencing covered only one tumor region. Clonality of T cells reached its maximum in uninvolved adjacent lung, surpassing tumor. Those with higher blood T cell density had longer overall survival. Of the top 100 tumor clones, median roughly 55 were in adjacent lung, 25 to 35 among its top 100.

As regards this clone: The antigen remains undetermined.

V and J are TRBV5-1 and TRBJ2-1; 10 bases agree with TRBD2. The sample was PBMCs, taken before any cancer treatment. The source is a woman aged 40-69 years with stage II squamous cell lung carcinoma. The CDR3 reads CASSLAGDRNEQFF. CDR3 DNA sequence: TGCGCCAGCAGCCTAGCGGGAGATCGGAATGAGCAGTTCTTC.